This T cell receptor beta chain was recovered during a study of T cell responses to AZD1222 COVID-19 vaccine. Study information: It was second doses at about 4 or about 12 weeks that were pooled.

Overall study results and limits: The number of AZD1222 recipients seropositive at baseline was only five to seven.

The CDR3 contains 15 residues. The V gene's germline CDR1 is LNHNV and CDR2 YYDKDF (reference sequence). V lost 4 bases to trimming and J lost 8 bases; unmatched junction nucleotides: 9. In this sample, this clone turned up once. Its antigen is not identified. This table comes from immunoSEQ multiplex PCR, and its TCRdb copy is limited to in-frame clones, with some not included. The data contain around 58,000 clones, about 81% of them singletons. The specimen was peripheral blood, collected on day 0 of AZD1222 vaccination. The rearrangement links TRBV15 to TRBJ1-4; 8 bases are shared with TRBD1. The clonotype was recovered from an adult in good health. The chain's CDR3 is CATSMGTTGGEKLFF. CDR3 sequence (DNA): TGTGCCACCAGCATGGGGACCACAGGGGGGGAAAAACTGTTTTTT.